These 21 T cell receptor beta chains were sequenced from one sample in a study of human T cells and chemical hapten exposure. Time point denoted: pre-sensitization, week 0. The treatment here: therapeutic diphenylcyclopropenone sensitization with weekly scalp DPC. TCRdb re-derived calls from the RACE reads in MiXCR, one entry per CDR3 protein. The sample holds approximately 320,000 distinct CDR3 sequences; about 5.4% are singletons and the top ten take about 8.7%. Source: whole blood, taken in connection with sensitization to the hapten diphenylcyclopropenone (DPC). These receptors were collected from a woman younger than 30 with alopecia areata. Some clones in this sample may be carry-over from other donors' samples.

The chain carries TRBV7-9 and TRBJ2-4, with D unresolved. Per the germline V gene, CDR1 is SEHNR and CDR2 is FQNEAQ (reference sequence). Deletions cut 6 bases from V and 1 base from J, with 7 bases between. CDR3 length: 13 amino acids. The CDR3 DNA is TGTGCCAGCAGTGAGGAGGCCAAAAACATTCAGTACTTC. This translates into CASSEEAKNIQYF.

This rearrangement joins TRBV12-5 to TRBJ1-1; no reliable D call. Trimming stripped 7 bases from V and 4 bases from J, with 16 bases between. The CDR3 is 14 residues long. Germline CDR1 and CDR2: LGHNT and FRNRAP. CDR3 coding DNA: TGTGCTAGTGCTAAGGGAATTGGAAGCACTGAAGCTTTCTTT. It specifies CASAKGIGSTEAFF.

This clonotype occurred many times. An end of the junction does not agree with germline; a read error may underlie this. This chain connects TRBV20-1 to TRBJ2-5, with 8 bases identical to TRBD1. This CDR3 region has 14 residues. Germline lookup yields CDR1 DFQATT and CDR2 SNEGSKA (reference sequence). Here the CDR3 reads CSAGTRTGQEAQYF. The DNA of the CDR3 is TGCAGTGCTGGGACCCGGACAGGGCAAGAGGCCCAGTACTTC.

The chain couples TRBV7-2 to TRBJ2-1, with TRBD1 matching 8 bases. The germline V gene has CDR1 SGHTA and CDR2 FQGNSA. J lost 6 bases, V lost 8 bases, and 3 bases had no gene match. CDR3 length: 12 residues. CDR3 sequence reads: CASAGTGNEQFF. CDR3 in DNA: TGTGCCAGCGCCGGGACAGGCAATGAGCAGTTCTTC. The entire variable domain, with the rest obtained from reference TRBV7-2 and TRBJ2-1, is as follows: GAGVSQSPSNKVTEKGKDVELRCDPISGHTALYWYRQSLGQGLEFLIYFQGNSAPDKSGLPSDRFSAERTGGSVSTLTIQRTQQEDSAVYLCASAGTGNEQFFGPGTRLTVL.

This clonotype occurred a few times. This chain uses TRBV11-3 with TRBJ2-7; D call uncertain. Germline V gene sequence: CDR1 SGHNT, CDR2 YENEEA. V gave up 2 bases and J gave up 6 bases, with 17 bases separating them. The CDR3 sequence is 15 residues long. The chain's CDR3 is CASSLKSDPSSEQYF. The CDR3 region has the DNA TGTGCCAGCAGCTTAAAGTCGGACCCATCGAGCGAGCAGTACTTC.

In its sample, this clonotype was seen a few times. The chain combines TRBV6-1 with TRBJ2-4, with D tentatively TRBD1 or TRBD2 (5 bases each). The V gene lost 2 bases and the J gene lost 5 bases, with 16 bases spanning the gap. Germline V gene sequence: CDR1 MNHNS, CDR2 SASEGT. The CDR3 length is 16 residues. The CDR3, as DNA: TGTGCCAGCAGTGAAAGGGGAGCCGGGGACCAAAACATTCAGTACTTC. Translation: CASSERGAGDQNIQYF.

This clonotype was observed many times. The chain joins TRBV6-1 to TRBJ2-7; 7 bases line up with TRBD1. Germline V gene sequence: CDR1 MNHNS, CDR2 SASEGT. J was trimmed by 2 bases and V by 7 bases; bases with no gene match: 11. The CDR3 runs to 15 residues. CDR3 protein: CASKIDRVETYEQYF. CDR3 bases: TGTGCCAGCAAAATCGACAGGGTGGAAACCTACGAGCAGTACTTC.

The chain uses TRBV28 and TRBJ2-4; either TRBD1 or TRBD2 may fit D (5 bases each). The CDR3 covers 19 residues. V dropped 3 bases and J dropped 0 bases, with 21 bases sitting between them. Germline CDR1 is MDHEN and CDR2 is SYDVKM. Written as DNA, the CDR3 is TGTGCCAGCAGTTTCCGGGACCGGGGCGGCTCACTAGCCAAAAACATTCAGTACTTC. Amino acid sequence: CASSFRDRGGSLAKNIQYF. Looking up the rest from reference TRBV28 and TRBJ2-4 gives the full variable domain: DVKVTQSSRYLVKRTGEKVFLECVQDMDHENMFWYRQDPGLGLRLIYFSYDVKMKEKGDIPEGYSVSREKKERFSLILESASTNQTSMYLCASSFRDRGGSLAKNIQYFGAGTRLSVL.

This chain links TRBV6-5 with TRBJ1-1; maybe TRBD1 (5 bases). Germline V gene lookup returns CDR1 MNHEY and CDR2 SVGAGI. V was trimmed by 5 bases and J by 1 base, leaving 11 bases between them. The CDR3 extends over 14 amino acids. In DNA form, the CDR3 reads TGTGCCAGCAGTGAGACAGCCTCGAACACTGAAGCTTTCTTT. It is translated as CASSETASNTEAFF.

The chain has TRBV6-1 and TRBJ2-2; tentative D call: TRBD1 (5 bases). The CDR3 is 20 residues long. Germline V gene sequence: CDR1 MNHNS, CDR2 SASEGT. Trimming shortened V by 5 bases and J by 4 bases, and 29 bases separated the two germline ends. This chain's CDR3 is CASSPYYPFGQGLSTGELFF. CDR3 sequence (DNA): TGTGCCAGCAGTCCATACTACCCGTTCGGTCAGGGCCTCAGCACCGGGGAGCTGTTTTTT.

The V gene is TRBV20-1, the J gene TRBJ2-7, with D possibly called TRBD1 or TRBD2 (5 bases each). The germline V and J ends were trimmed by 2 bases and 6 bases, with 17 bases remaining between them. Germline assignment: CDR1 DFQATT and CDR2 SNEGSKA (reference sequence). This CDR3 spans 14 amino acids. The CDR3 here is CSARSVGGLGEQYF. In DNA, the CDR3 is TGCAGTGCTAGATCCGTTGGGGGTCTGGGCGAGCAGTACTTC.

This clonotype was counted ten times or more. The chain joins TRBV5-1 to TRBJ1-1, with TRBD1 as a possible D gene (5 bases). The CDR3 has 13 amino acids. Germline V gene data show CDR1 as SGHRS and CDR2 as YFSETQ. V was pared by 5 bases and J by 1 base, with 9 bases between. CDR3 DNA sequence: TGCGCCAGCAGGCGAGACAGGAACACTGAAGCTTTCTTT. As protein: CASRRDRNTEAFF.

This clonotype was counted many times. The chain uses TRBV18 and TRBJ2-3, with D maybe TRBD2 (6 bases). The CDR3 totals 13 residues. Trimming cost V 2 bases and J 4 bases, with 7 bases left between them. Germline V gene lookup returns CDR1 KGHSH and CDR2 LQKENI. The CDR3 nucleotides read TGTGCCAGCTCACCAGGGGAGGCAGATACGCAGTATTTT. It codes for CASSPGEADTQYF.

This clonotype was seen ten or more times. This rearrangement joins TRBV6-1 to TRBJ2-3; perhaps TRBD2 as D (6 bases). The CDR3 contains 19 residues. Per germline, CDR1 MNHNS and CDR2 SASEGT. Deletions cut 5 bases from V and 1 base from J, with 25 bases between. CDR3 amino acids: CASSIPPSDRPLGTDTQYF. CDR3 nucleotides: TGTGCCAGCAGTATACCTCCTAGCGACCGTCCACTAGGCACAGATACGCAGTATTTT.

This clonotype was observed at least ten times. The chain has TRBV7-8 and TRBJ1-1; D gene uncertain. V was shortened by 7 bases and J by 1 base, with 22 bases between the two germline ends. Per germline, CDR1 SGHVS and CDR2 FQNEAQ. The CDR3 sequence is 17 residues long. The chain's CDR3 is CASIQSKGKVRNTEAFF. CDR3 bases: TGTGCCAGCATCCAAAGCAAGGGTAAAGTTAGGAACACTGAAGCTTTCTTT.

This clonotype was picked up many times. V is TRBV10-3 and J is TRBJ1-4; possible D gene TRBD1, 6 bases. Between the trimmed V and J ends, which lost 6 bases and 7 bases, there was a span of 12 bases. Germline CDR1 reads ENHRY; CDR2 reads SYGVKD. There are 13 residues in the CDR3. CDR3 loop: CAIRDSLGEKLFF. The CDR3 region has the DNA TGTGCCATCAGGGACAGCCTCGGTGAAAAACTGTTTTTT.

This clonotype was detected many times. The chain has TRBV4-3 and TRBJ1-4; 10 bases map to TRBD1. Germline assignment: CDR1 LGHNA and CDR2 YSLEER. Losses at the gene ends were 0 bases for V and 0 bases for J; bases not matched to a gene: 7. The CDR3 sequence is 19 residues long. The chain's CDR3 is CASSQEMGDRGATNEKLFF. The CDR3 DNA is TGCGCCAGCAGCCAAGAGATGGGGGACAGGGGTGCAACTAATGAAAAACTGTTTTTT.

The sample holds one count of this clonotype. In nucleotides, the CDR3 is TGTGCCAGCAGCTTGACAGACAGTGTCTCTGGAAACACCATATATTTT. Its translation is CASSLTDSVSGNTIYF. This rearrangement joins TRBV5-5 to TRBJ1-3; weak D call: TRBD1 (5 bases). Per germline, CDR1 SGHKS and CDR2 YYEKEE (reference sequence). This CDR3 comprises 16 residues. Trimming took 1 base from V and 0 from J, leaving 11 bases between them.

This clonotype was observed many times. V is TRBV12-3 or TRBV12-4 and J is TRBJ1-2; TRBD1 might be the D (6 bases). CDR3 length equals 13 residues. The V end lost 3 bases, the J end lost 8 bases, and 13 bases lay between the germline ends. The CDR3 reads CASSFGGRRGYTF. The CDR3 DNA reads as TGTGCCAGCAGTTTCGGGGGGCGAAGGGGCTACACCTTC.

The chain has TRBV12-3 or TRBV12-4 and TRBJ2-4; 11 nucleotides match TRBD2. The CDR3 is made up of 15 amino acids. J gave up 1 base and V 5 bases, and 1 base lay outside the gene matches. CDR3 in DNA: TGTGCCAGCAGTCCTAGCGGGGGGGCCAAAAACATTCAGTACTTC. Protein sequence: CASSPSGGAKNIQYF.

V and J are TRBV7-2 and TRBJ2-2; TRBD1 aligns across 8 bases. CDR1 is SGHTA and CDR2 is FQGNSA in the germline V gene. This CDR3 comprises 19 residues. With 2 bases clipped from V and 2 bases from J, the junction kept 13 bases outside the gene matches. CDR3 coding DNA: TGTGCCAGCAGCTTACCCTCTCATGGCAGGGGGCGCAACACCGGGGAGCTGTTTTTT. Encoded protein: CASSLPSHGRGRNTGELFF.